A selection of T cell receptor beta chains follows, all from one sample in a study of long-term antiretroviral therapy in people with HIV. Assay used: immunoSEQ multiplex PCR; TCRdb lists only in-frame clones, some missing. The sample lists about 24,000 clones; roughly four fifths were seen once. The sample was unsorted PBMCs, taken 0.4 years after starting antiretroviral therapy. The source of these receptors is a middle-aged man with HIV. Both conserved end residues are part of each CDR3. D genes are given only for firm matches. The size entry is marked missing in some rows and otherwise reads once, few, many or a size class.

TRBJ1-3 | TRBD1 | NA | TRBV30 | TGTGCCTGGAGTGTACTAACAGGGGACTTCTCTGGAAACACCATATATTTT | CAWSVLTGDFSGNTIYF
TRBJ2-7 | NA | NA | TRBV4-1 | TGCGCCAGCAGCCAAGATGGGGACGAGCAGTACTTC | CASSQDGDEQYF
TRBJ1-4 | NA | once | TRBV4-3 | TGCGCCAGCCGGCCCCGTCTCTTCAATAATGAAAAACTGTTTTTT | CASRPRLFNNEKLFF
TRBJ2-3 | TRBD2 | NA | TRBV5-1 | TGCGCCAGCAGCCCAAAAGCGGGGGAGGGGGATACGCAGTATTTT | CASSPKAGEGDTQYF
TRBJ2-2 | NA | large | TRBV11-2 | TGTGCCAGCAGCTTATCGGGGTGGGACACCGGGGAGCTGTTTTTT | CASSLSGWDTGELFF
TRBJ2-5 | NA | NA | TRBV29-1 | TGCAGCGTTATCAGGGGGGCAGAGACCCAGTACTTC | CSVIRGAETQYF
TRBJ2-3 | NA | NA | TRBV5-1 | TGCGCCAGCAGCTTGGCCTCCACAGATACGCAGTATTTT | CASSLASTDTQYF
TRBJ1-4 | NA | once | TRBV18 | TGTGCCAGCTCACCATCTCTAGATGAAAAACTGTTTTTT | CASSPSLDEKLFF
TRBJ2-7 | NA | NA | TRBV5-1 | TGCGCCAGCTCCCCCCTACAGGGTCGGGGGTACGAGCAGTACTTC | CASSPLQGRGYEQYF
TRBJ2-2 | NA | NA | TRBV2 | TGTGCCAGCAGTGAAGTGACGGGTCTTCCTTACGGGGCCGGGGAGCTGTTTTTT | CASSEVTGLPYGAGELFF
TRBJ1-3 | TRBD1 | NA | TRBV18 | TGTGCCAGCTCACCTCAGGGGGAAGGAAACACCATATATTTT | CASSPQGEGNTIYF
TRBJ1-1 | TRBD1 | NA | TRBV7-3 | TGTGCCAGCAGCCCCACAGGGGCCACTGAAGCTTTCTTT | CASSPTGATEAFF
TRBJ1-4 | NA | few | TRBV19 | TGTGCCAGTAGTATGAAACCCAGGACCGCTGAAAAACTGTTTTTT | CASSMKPRTAEKLFF
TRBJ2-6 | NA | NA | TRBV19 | TGTGCCAGTAGTATAGGGGGGGCTTCTAGGTCTGGGGCCAACGTCCTGACTTTC | CASSIGGASRSGANVLTF
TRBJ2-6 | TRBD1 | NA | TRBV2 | TGTGCCAGCAGTGAGGGGACAGGGATTACCTCTGGGGCCAACGTCCTGACTTTC | CASSEGTGITSGANVLTF
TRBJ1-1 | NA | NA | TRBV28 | TGTGCCAGCAGTTTGACAGGATTGAACACTGAAGCTTTCTTT | CASSLTGLNTEAFF
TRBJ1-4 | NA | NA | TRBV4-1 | TGCGCCAGCAGCCAAGAGTTAATTAGAAAGGAAAAACTGTTTTTT | CASSQELIRKEKLFF
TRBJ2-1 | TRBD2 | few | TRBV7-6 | TGTGCCAGCAGTCCCGGACTAGCGTCTGGATATGAGCAGTTCTTC | CASSPGLASGYEQFF
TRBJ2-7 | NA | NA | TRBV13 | TGTGCCAGCAGCCGTGCCCGGGAGTCCTACGAGCAGTACTTC | CASSRARESYEQYF
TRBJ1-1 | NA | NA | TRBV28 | TGTGCCAGCAGACCAGGTCCCACTGAAGCTTTCTTT | CASRPGPTEAFF
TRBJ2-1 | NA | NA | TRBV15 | TGTGCCACCAGCAGAGAGGGTCGAGAGCAGTTCTTC | CATSREGREQFF
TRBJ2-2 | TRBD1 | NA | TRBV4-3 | TGCGCCAGCAGCCAGGGAACAGGGGGATTCACCGGGGAGCTGTTTTTT | CASSQGTGGFTGELFF
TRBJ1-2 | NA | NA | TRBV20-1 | TGCAGTGCACCTCGGGGTGGCTACACCTTC | CSAPRGGYTF
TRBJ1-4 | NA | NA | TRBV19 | TGTGCCAGTCGACAGGAAGCGGGTGAAAAACTGTTTTTT | CASRQEAGEKLFF
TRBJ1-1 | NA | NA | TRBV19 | TGTGCCAGTAGTATAGGAGCAGGGGCTTTTAAAGCTTTCTTT | CASSIGAGAFKAFF
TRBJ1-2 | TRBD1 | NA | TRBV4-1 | TGCGCCAGCAGCCAATCTCAGGGGGCGAACTATGGCTACACCTTC | CASSQSQGANYGYTF
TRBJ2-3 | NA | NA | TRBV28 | TGTGCCAGCAGCAAGGGGGGGGGCAGGGATACGCAGTATTTT | CASSKGGGRDTQYF
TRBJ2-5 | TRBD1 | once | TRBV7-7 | TGTGCTAGCAGTGAACCGGGACAGGGGGAGACCCAGTACTTC | CASSEPGQGETQYF
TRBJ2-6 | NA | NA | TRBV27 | TGTGCCACCGCGCCCTGGAAGGCGGGCAGGGGATCTGGGGCCAACGTCCTGACTTTC | CATAPWKAGRGSGANVLTF
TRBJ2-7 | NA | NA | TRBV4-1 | TGCGCCAGCAGCCAAGCGGAATCCTACGAGCAGTACTTC | CASSQAESYEQYF
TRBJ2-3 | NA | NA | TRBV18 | TGTGCCAGCTCACCAGTCGGCGGGACAGATACGCAGTATTTT | CASSPVGGTDTQYF
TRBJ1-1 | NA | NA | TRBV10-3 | TGTGCCATCAGTGGGGACCCACGGAAGGCTGAAGCTTTCTTT | CAISGDPRKAEAFF
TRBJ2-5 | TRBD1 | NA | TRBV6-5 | TGTGCCAGCAGAGAGACACAGGGGGTAGAGACCCAGTACTTC | CASRETQGVETQYF
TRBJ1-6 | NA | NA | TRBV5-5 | TGTGCCAGCAGCTTGTATAGTGGAATCAATTCACCCCTCCACTTT | CASSLYSGINSPLHF
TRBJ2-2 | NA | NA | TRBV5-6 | TGTGCCAGCAGCCTGGACAGCCCCGGTAGCACCGGGGAGCTGTTTTTT | CASSLDSPGSTGELFF
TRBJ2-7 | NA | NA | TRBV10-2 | TGCGCCAGCAGTGTCGGCTACGAGCAGTACTTC | CASSVGYEQYF
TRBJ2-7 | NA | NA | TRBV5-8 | TGTGCCAGCAGCTCCGGGCCCTCCTACGAGCAGTACTTC | CASSSGPSYEQYF
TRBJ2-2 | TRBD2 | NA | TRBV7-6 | TGTGCCAGCAGCTTAACATTAACTAGCGGGACCGGGGAGCTGTTTTTT | CASSLTLTSGTGELFF
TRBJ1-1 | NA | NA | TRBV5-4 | TGTGCCAGCAGGGCAGTGATGAACACTGAAGCTTTCTTT | CASRAVMNTEAFF
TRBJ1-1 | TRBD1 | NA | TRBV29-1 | TGCAGCGCACTGACAGGGGGCTATGAAGCTTTCTTT | CSALTGGYEAFF
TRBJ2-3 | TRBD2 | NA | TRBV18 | TGTGCCAGCTCACCTGGACTAGCAACGCCCCATACAGATACGCAGTATTTT | CASSPGLATPHTDTQYF
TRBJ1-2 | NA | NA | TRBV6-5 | TGTGCCAGCAGTTACACCCCTTCCTATGGCTACACCTTC | CASSYTPSYGYTF
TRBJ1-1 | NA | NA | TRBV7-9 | TGTGCCAGCAGCTTAGAACAGGGGAACACTGAAGCTTTCTTT | CASSLEQGNTEAFF
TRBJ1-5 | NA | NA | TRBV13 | TGTGCCAGCAGCTCCCACCGGGGAGGGCCCCAGCATTTT | CASSSHRGGPQHF
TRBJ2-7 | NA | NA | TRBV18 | TGTGCCAGCTCACCACTACCGGGAAGTAACGAGCAGTACTTC | CASSPLPGSNEQYF
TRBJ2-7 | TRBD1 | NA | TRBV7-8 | TGTGCCAGCAGCTCCCGGACAGGGTACGAGCAGTACTTC | CASSSRTGYEQYF
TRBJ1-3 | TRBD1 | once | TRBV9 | TGTGCCAGCAGCGTGTTAGGACAGGCGACGTCTGGAAACACCATATATTTT | CASSVLGQATSGNTIYF
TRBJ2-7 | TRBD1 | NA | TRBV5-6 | TGTGCCAGCAGTGTCAGGACCGGGACAGTTGATTACGAGCAGTACTTC | CASSVRTGTVDYEQYF
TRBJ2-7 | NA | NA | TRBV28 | TGTGCCAGCAGTTTATTTGCGGGCGCGGGCGAGCAGTACTTC | CASSLFAGAGEQYF
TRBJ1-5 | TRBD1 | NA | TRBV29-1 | TGCAGCGTTAGTTCTGGACAGGGGGCTGACCCCCAGCATTTT | CSVSSGQGADPQHF
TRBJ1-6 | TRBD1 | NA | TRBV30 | TGTGCCTGGGAGGGAGGGGGCCTGCTCCACTTT | CAWEGGGLLHF
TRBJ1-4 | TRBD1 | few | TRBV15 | TGTGCCACCAGCAGAGAGGGACAGGGGTGGGAAAAACTGTTTTTT | CATSREGQGWEKLFF
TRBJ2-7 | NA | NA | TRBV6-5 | TGTGCCAGCAGTTACTCGTACCAGGGTGGCCACGAGCAGTACTTC | CASSYSYQGGHEQYF